This T cell receptor beta chain is from a study of T cells in Graves' hyperthyroidism and ophthalmopathy. Using RNA transcripts as the source, TCR beta CDR3 regions were amplified. An initial round of RT-PCR targeting the TCR CDR3 relied on the HTBI primer set. TCRdb reprocessed the multiplex PCR reads via MiXCR and lists one record per CDR3 protein. The table records hundreds of thousands of distinct CDR3 sequences, 45% of them present only once. CDR3 length equals 16 residues. Germline V gene data show CDR1 as MNHEY and CDR2 as SVGAGI. With 2 bases removed from V and 0 bases from J, the gap between germline ends came to 13 bases.

This clonotype was obtained from an adult man with Graves' disease, either hyperthyroidism or ophthalmopathy (not recorded which). Specimen: peripheral blood or thyroid tissue (not recorded which). The chain links TRBV6-5 to TRBJ1-1, with a weak D call TRBD1 (6 bases). The CDR3 DNA is TGTGCCAGCAGTTACGGGAACAGGGTCATGAACACTGAAGCTTTCTTT. This codes for CASSYGNRVMNTEAFF.